The text below deals with one T cell receptor (beta chain). These data are taken from a study of OX40 agonist ivuxolimab in advanced cancers. The CDR3 has 12 amino acids. Here immunoSEQ multiplex PCR was the method, and the copy in TCRdb shows in-frame clones only, minus some. The sample yields approximately 52,000 clones, about 84% seen once. The genes are TRBV21-1 and TRBJ2-7; TRBD1 reflects the table's D call only, with no check against the DNA. TRBV21-1 is an annotated pseudogene. The sequence derives from an adult with an advanced solid tumor such as melanoma, head and neck, liver or kidney cancer. This material consisted of CD4+ or CD8+ T cells sorted from blood, taken in a trial of the OX40 agonist ivuxolimab. The CDR3 region has the DNA TGTGCCAGCAGCCCTCGGACAGACGAGCAGTACTTC. Amino acid sequence: CASSPRTDEQYF.